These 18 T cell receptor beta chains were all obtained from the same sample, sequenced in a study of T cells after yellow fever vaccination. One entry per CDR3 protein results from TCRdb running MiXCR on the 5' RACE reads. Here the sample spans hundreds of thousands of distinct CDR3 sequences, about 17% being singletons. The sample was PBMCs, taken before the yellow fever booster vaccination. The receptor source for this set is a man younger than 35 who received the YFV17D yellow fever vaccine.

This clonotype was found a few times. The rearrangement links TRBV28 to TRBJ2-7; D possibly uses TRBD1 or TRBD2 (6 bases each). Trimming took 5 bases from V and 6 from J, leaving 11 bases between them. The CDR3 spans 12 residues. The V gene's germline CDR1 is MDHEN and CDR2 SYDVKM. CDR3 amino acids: CASSPRGLEQYV. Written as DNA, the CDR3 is TGTGCCAGCAGTCCCCGGGGGCTCGAGCAGTACGTC.

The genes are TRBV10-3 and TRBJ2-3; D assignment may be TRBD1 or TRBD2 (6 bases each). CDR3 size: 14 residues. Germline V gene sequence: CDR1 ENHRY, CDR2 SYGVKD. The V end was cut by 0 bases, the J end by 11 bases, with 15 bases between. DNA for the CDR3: TGTGCCATCAGTGAGTCTGGGGGGCCCCATCGGCAGTATTTT. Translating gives CAISESGGPHRQYF.

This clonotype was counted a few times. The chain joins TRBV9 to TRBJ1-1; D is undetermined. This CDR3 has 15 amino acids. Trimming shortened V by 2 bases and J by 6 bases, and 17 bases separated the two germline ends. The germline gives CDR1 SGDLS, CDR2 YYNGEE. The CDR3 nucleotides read TGTGCCAGCAGCGTGTTGGCGGAATCATGGGCTGAAGCTTTCTTT. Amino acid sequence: CASSVLAESWAEAFF. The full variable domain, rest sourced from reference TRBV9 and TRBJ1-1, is DSGVTQTPKHLITATGQRVTLRCSPRSGDLSVYWYQQSLDQGLQFLIQYYNGEERAKGNILERFSAQQFPDLHSELNLSSLELGDSALYFCASSVLAESWAEAFFGQGTRLTVV.

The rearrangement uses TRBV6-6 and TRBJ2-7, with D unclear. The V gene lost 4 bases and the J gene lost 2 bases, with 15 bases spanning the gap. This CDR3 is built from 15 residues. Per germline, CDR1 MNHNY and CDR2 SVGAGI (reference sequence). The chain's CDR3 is CASSSPNPAPYEQYF. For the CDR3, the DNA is TGTGCCAGCAGTTCGCCTAACCCGGCCCCCTACGAGCAGTACTTC.

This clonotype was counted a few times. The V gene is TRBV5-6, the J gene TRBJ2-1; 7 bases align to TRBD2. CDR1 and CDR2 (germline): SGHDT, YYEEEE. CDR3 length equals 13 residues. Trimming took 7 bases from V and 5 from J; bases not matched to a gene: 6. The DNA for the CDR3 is TGTGCCAGCGCTAGCCGGGGGGACAATGAGCAGTTCTTC. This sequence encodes CASASRGDNEQFF.

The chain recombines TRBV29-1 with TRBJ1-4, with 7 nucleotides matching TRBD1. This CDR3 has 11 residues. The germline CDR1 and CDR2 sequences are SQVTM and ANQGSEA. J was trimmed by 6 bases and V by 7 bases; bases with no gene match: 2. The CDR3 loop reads CSGGGYEKLFF. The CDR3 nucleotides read TGCAGCGGAGGGGGCTATGAAAAACTGTTTTTT.

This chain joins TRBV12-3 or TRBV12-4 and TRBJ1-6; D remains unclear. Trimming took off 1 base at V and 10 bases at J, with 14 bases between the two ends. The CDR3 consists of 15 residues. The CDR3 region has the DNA TGTGCCAGCAGTTTAGTTAGCCTCGAGAGATCACCCCTCCACTTT. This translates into CASSLVSLERSPLHF.

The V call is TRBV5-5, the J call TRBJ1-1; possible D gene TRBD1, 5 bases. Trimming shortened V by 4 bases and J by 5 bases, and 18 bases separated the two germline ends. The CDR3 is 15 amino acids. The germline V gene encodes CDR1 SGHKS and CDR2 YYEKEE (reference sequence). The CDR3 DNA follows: TGTGCCAGCAGCATAGACTCCTGGGGGGAAACTGAAGCTTTCTTT. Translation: CASSIDSWGETEAFF.

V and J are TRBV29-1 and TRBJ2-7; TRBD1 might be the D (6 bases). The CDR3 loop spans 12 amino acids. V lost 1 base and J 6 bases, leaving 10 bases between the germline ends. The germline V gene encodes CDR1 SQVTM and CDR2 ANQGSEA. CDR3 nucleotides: TGCAGCGTTGAAGGCCAGGGGCTCGAGCAGTACTTC. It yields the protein CSVEGQGLEQYF.

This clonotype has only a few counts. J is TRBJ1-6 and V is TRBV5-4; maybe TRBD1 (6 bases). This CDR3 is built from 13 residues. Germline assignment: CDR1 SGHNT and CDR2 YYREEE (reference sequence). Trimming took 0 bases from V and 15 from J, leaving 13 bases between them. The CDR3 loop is CASSLAPGDVLHF. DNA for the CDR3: TGTGCCAGCAGCTTGGCCCCAGGGGATGTCCTCCACTTT.

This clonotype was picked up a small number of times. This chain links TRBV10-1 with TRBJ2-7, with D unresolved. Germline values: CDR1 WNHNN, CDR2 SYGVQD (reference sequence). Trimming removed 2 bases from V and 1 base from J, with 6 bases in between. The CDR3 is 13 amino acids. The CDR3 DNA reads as TGCGCCAGCAGTGAGGGGTTTTCCTACGAGCAGTACTTC. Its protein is CASSEGFSYEQYF.

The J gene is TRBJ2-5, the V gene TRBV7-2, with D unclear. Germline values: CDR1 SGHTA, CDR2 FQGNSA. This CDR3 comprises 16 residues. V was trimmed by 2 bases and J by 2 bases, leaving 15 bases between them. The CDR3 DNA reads TGTGCCAGCAGCTTATATAGGGAAATTGGGCAAGAGACCCAGTACTTC. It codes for CASSLYREIGQETQYF.

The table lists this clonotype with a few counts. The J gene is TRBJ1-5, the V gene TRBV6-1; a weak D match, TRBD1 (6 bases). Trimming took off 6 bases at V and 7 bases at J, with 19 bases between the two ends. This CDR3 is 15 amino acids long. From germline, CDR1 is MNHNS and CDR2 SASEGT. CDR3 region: CASRIIETGRQPQHF. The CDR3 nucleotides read TGTGCCAGCAGGATAATAGAGACAGGTAGACAGCCCCAGCATTTT.

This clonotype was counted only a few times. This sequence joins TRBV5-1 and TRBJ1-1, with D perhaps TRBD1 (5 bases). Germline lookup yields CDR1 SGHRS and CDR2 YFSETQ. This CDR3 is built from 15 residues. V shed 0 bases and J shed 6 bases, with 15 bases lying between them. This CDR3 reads CASSLGGHEGAEAFF. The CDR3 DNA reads TGCGCCAGCAGCTTGGGTGGACACGAGGGAGCTGAAGCTTTCTTT. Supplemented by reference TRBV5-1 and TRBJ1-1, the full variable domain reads KAGVTQTPRYLIKTRGQQVTLSCSPISGHRSVSWYQQTPGQGLQFLFEYFSETQRNKGNFPGRFSGRQFSNSRSEMNVSTLELGDSALYLCASSLGGHEGAEAFFGQGTRLTVV.

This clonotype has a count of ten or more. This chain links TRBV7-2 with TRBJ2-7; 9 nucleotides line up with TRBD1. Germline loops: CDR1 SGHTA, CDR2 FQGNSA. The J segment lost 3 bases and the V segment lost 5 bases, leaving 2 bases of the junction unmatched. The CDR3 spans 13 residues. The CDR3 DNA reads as TGTGCCAGCAGCCCGGACAGGGGCTACGAGCAGTACGTC. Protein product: CASSPDRGYEQYV.

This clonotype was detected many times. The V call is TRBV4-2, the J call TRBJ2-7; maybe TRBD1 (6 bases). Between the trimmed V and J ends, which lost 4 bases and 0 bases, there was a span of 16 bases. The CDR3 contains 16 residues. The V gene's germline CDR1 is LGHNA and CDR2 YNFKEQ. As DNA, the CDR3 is TGTGCCAGCAGCCGCCTGGACAGCCCTAGCTCCTACGAGCAGTACTTC. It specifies CASSRLDSPSSYEQYF.

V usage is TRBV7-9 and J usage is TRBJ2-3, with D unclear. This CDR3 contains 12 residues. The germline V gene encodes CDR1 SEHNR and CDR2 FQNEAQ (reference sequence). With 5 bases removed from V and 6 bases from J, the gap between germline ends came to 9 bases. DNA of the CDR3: TGTGCCAGCAGCGGAGATGCTGATACGCAGTATTTT. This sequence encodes CASSGDADTQYF.

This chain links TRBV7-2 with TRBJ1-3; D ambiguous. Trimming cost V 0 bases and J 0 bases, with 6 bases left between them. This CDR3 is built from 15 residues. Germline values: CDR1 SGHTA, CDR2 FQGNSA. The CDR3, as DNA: TGTGCCAGCAGCTTAGCACAGTACTCTGGAAACACCATATATTTT. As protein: CASSLAQYSGNTIYF. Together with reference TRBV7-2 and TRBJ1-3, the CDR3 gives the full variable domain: GAGVSQSPSNKVTEKGKDVELRCDPISGHTALYWYRQSLGQGLEFLIYFQGNSAPDKSGLPSDRFSAERTGGSVSTLTIQRTQQEDSAVYLCASSLAQYSGNTIYFGEGSWLTVV.